This is a list of T cell receptor beta chains from one sample in a study of cytomegalovirus exposure and HLA in healthy donors. The table came from immunoSEQ multiplex PCR; TCRdb's copy has only in-frame clones and leaves some out. The listing records some 200,000 clones. The sequenced sample consisted of PBMCs. Receptors were obtained from a boy aged 5-17 years in good health and CMV-seronegative. The CDR3 runs from the conserved cysteine through the conserved F or W. The order of the fields is CDR3 DNA, CDR3 protein, J gene, CDR3 length, V gene, D gene. The D gene is left open where the match is weak.

DNA: TGTGCCAGCAGCACAAACAAGGGGGCGGCAGATACGCAGTATTTT; CDR3: CASSTNKGAADTQYF; J: TRBJ2-3; length: 15; V: TRBV5-4; D: TRBD1
DNA: TGTGCCAGCAGCGCGAAACCCTACGAGCAGTACTTC; CDR3: CASSAKPYEQYF; J: TRBJ2-7; length: 12; V: TRBV5-6; D: NA
DNA: TGTGCCAGCGGTTCAGGATCCTATGGCTACACCTTC; CDR3: CASGSGSYGYTF; J: TRBJ1-2; length: 12; V: TRBV5-6; D: NA
DNA: TGCAGCGTTGGTAGTGGATGGAGCTCCTACGAGCAGTACTTC; CDR3: CSVGSGWSSYEQYF; J: TRBJ2-7; length: 14; V: TRBV29-1; D: NA
DNA: TGTGCCAGCTCACCGTCCGGCCAGGGGGCAACTGAAGCTTTCTTT; CDR3: CASSPSGQGATEAFF; J: TRBJ1-1; length: 15; V: TRBV18; D: TRBD1
DNA: TGTGCCAGTAGTGCTGAACATGGGAGTGGCTATGGCTACACCTTC; CDR3: CASSAEHGSGYGYTF; J: TRBJ1-2; length: 15; V: TRBV19; D: NA
DNA: TGTGCCAGCAGCTTAGCTTCGGGACAGTACGGGCCCTCCTACGAGCAGTACTTC; CDR3: CASSLASGQYGPSYEQYF; J: TRBJ2-7; length: 18; V: TRBV7-2; D: TRBD1
DNA: TGTGCCAGTAGTTCCCCCATATCTAGCGGGCGGCCCAGGCAGTACTTC; CDR3: CASSSPISSGRPRQYF; J: TRBJ2-7; length: 16; V: TRBV19; D: TRBD2
DNA: TGTGCCAGCAGCTCGCAGGGTAGCAATGAGCAGTTCTTC; CDR3: CASSSQGSNEQFF; J: TRBJ2-1; length: 13; V: TRBV5-4; D: NA
DNA: TGTGCCAGCAGCCAATACACGGGGGACAATCAGCCCCAGCATTTT; CDR3: CASSQYTGDNQPQHF; J: TRBJ1-5; length: 15; V: TRBV4-2; D: NA
DNA: TGTGCCAGCAGTGAAGCGAGGCTAGCGGGGACCTACACAGATACGCAGTATTTT; CDR3: CASSEARLAGTYTDTQYF; J: TRBJ2-3; length: 18; V: TRBV2; D: TRBD2
DNA: TGTGCCAGCAGCTCTACCGCGGGGGGGTCCTCTAGCACAGATACGCAGTATTTT; CDR3: CASSSTAGGSSSTDTQYF; J: TRBJ2-3; length: 18; V: TRBV7-3; D: TRBD2
DNA: TGTGCCAGCAGGTTTATCTCTGGAAACACCATATATTTT; CDR3: CASRFISGNTIYF; J: TRBJ1-3; length: 13; V: TRBV6-5; D: NA
DNA: TGTGCCAGTAGGCGGGACAGGGTAACCGGGGAGCTGTTTTTT; CDR3: CASRRDRVTGELFF; J: TRBJ2-2; length: 14; V: TRBV19; D: TRBD1
DNA: TGTGCCAGCAGTGAACCGGGCACAGATACGCAGTATTTT; CDR3: CASSEPGTDTQYF; J: TRBJ2-3; length: 13; V: TRBV6-1; D: NA
DNA: TGTGCCGGGGGACTAGCGGATTCGGATGAGCAGTTCTTC; CDR3: CAGGLADSDEQFF; J: TRBJ2-1; length: 13; V: TRBV30; D: TRBD2